This TCR beta chain was sequenced in a study (dated by TCRdb to the mid-2010s). General notes on the study: Whether tumor-infiltrating Tregs in breast cancer are recruited from blood Tregs or converted in situ from other CD4+ T cell subsets was tested.

CDR3 length: 16 amino acids, cysteine to phenylalanine. The retained sequence is limited to the CDR3, 48 bases, with the frame set at the first base. A distance of 9 bases separates the germline ends of V and J, which lose 3 bases and 0 bases respectively. CDR1 and CDR2 are read off the germline V gene as SGHTA and FQGTGA. The memory CD4+ T cell population was isolated based on a CD4+CD45RO+CD25- phenotype. Tregs, naive and memory CD4+ T cells from tumor, blood and ipsilateral draining lymph nodes of five or six breast cancer patients underwent full-length TCR alpha and beta sequencing. Tumor tissue, along with lymph nodes from ipsilateral axillary dissection, was perfused with PBS, minced, and then digested using collagenase I and hyaluronidase. FACS confirmed that the sorted cell populations were more than 90% pure. Summary of the overall study and its limitations: Validation in the larger cohort was restricted to a single TCR beta V-J rearrangement rather than whole repertoires. Tumor memory CD4+ T cell TCR gene usage clustered with blood and lymph node memory CD4+ cells and lymph node naive CD4+ cells. The greatest overlap of tumor-infiltrating Treg TCR alpha and beta sequences was with tumor naive CD4+ T cells, followed next by blood naive CD4+ T cells.

Amplification of full-length TCR variable regions was done by 5' RACE PCR using constant-region reverse primers, and this step was followed by semi-nested PCR with Nested Universal Primer A. Using the ReliaPrep RNA Cell Miniprep System, total RNA was extracted, and the SMARTer RACE 5'/3' Kit was then used to reverse transcribe the RNA into 5'RACE-ready cDNA. Full-length TCR alpha and beta libraries were barcoded with multiplex adaptors and sequenced on an Illumina MiSeq. For the original study's pipeline: For each of nine subset-tissue groups, sequencing data from the five patients were pooled, and the groups were compared by unsupervised clustering of TCR gene usage. Repertoire similarity was calculated with the Morisita-Horn index, weighting shared sequences by their contribution to each repertoire. TCRdb cleaned the public reads at Q25 with fastp, built clones with MiXCR and kept in-frame beta chains. Rows merge per CDR3 protein into single entries with the most common DNA and genes. These V and J calls are TCRdb output, not the study's own analysis. This sample is represented by 5,000 to 7,500 distinct CDR3 sequences; 59% of them were singletons. The ten largest make up roughly 4% of the sample.

Note on this clonotype: The specificity of this receptor is unknown. Per-nucleotide qualities are absent, and no much larger clonotype sits a single base away.

The sample consisted of tumor-infiltrating memory CD4+ T cells sorted from the breast tumor. The cell subset or site tag for this specimen amounts to: memory CD4+ T cells, CD4+CD45RO+CD25-. The chain is made from TRBV7-3 and TRBJ2-6, with the D gene too uncertain to name. This TCR came from a female donor with breast cancer. The CDR3 protein sequence reads: CASSFPPHSGANVLTF. The DNA sequence reads TGTGCCAGCAGCTTTCCACCTCACTCTGGGGCCAACGTCCTGACTTTC.